The present T cell receptor (beta chain) was sequenced within a study of blood T cell repertoires in COVID-19. The CDR3 sequence is 15 residues long. V lost 1 base and J lost 0, with 7 bases in between. Per the germline V gene, CDR1 is SGHTA and CDR2 is FQGNSA. Authors' methods: Amplification of reference gene primers was used by the study to estimate nucleated cell counts. Assay used: immunoSEQ multiplex PCR; TCRdb lists only in-frame clones, some missing. The V and J calls and clone size were taken over from that table, and D and trimming were inferred from the DNA. The sample carries 410,000 or so clones, about 88% recorded once. A few counts support this clone.

V is TRBV7-2 and J is TRBJ1-5; D is unresolved. The source is a woman in her thirties or forties with COVID-19, enrolled during active disease. The specimen sequenced was peripheral blood. The CDR3 DNA reads TGTGCCAGCAGCTTAGTTAGTTTTAGCAATCAGCCCCAGCATTTT. Amino acid sequence: CASSLVSFSNQPQHF.